The rows below give T cell receptor beta chains drawn from one sample of a study of Ad26.COV2.S vaccination and SARS-CoV-2 variants. Repertoires were generated with immunoSEQ multiplex PCR, while TCRdb's copy carries only in-frame clones and drops some. The sample holds about half a million clones, roughly nine tenths seen once. This specimen was peripheral blood, taken in a trial of Ad26.COV2.S vaccine versus placebo. These receptors were collected from a person between 18 and 65 years old who received the Ad26.COV2.S COVID-19 vaccine or a placebo. The CDR3 runs from the conserved cysteine through the conserved F or W. A D gene is named only where the DNA matches it firmly.

TRBV24-1,-,TRBJ1-3,CATGDSGNTIYF,TGTGCCACCGGGGATTCTGGAAACACCATATATTTT
TRBV12-3/TRBV12-4,-,TRBJ2-2,CASGTGELFF,TGTGCCAGCGGAACCGGGGAGCTGTTTTTT
TRBV10-3,-,TRBJ2-1,CAIRDRNNEQFF,TGTGCCATCAGGGACAGAAACAATGAGCAGTTCTTC
TRBV13,TRBD1,TRBJ2-4,CASSQKDRADIQYF,TGTGCCAGCAGCCAGAAGGACAGGGCGGACATTCAGTACTTC
TRBV13,-,TRBJ2-1,CASSLADSYNEQFF,TGTGCCAGCAGCTTGGCAGACTCGTACAATGAGCAGTTCTTC
TRBV11-2,-,TRBJ1-1,CASSYFEGEEAFF,TGTGCCAGCAGCTACTTTGAGGGAGAGGAAGCTTTCTTT
TRBV10-3,-,TRBJ1-3,CAISESRNRVAGNTIYF,TGTGCCATCAGTGAGTCGAGAAACAGGGTAGCTGGAAACACCATATATTTT
TRBV1,-,TRBJ2-1,CTSSQLADSYNEQFF,TGCACCAGCAGCCAACTAGCGGACTCCTACAATGAGCAGTTCTTC
TRBV18,-,TRBJ2-7,CASSRSEGAYEQYF,TGTGCCAGCTCACGGTCAGAAGGGGCGTACGAGCAGTACTTC
TRBV11-2,TRBD2,TRBJ2-3,CASRPALAGGTDTQYF,TGTGCCAGCAGACCTGCCCTAGCGGGGGGCACAGATACGCAGTATTTT
TRBV6-5,-,TRBJ1-1,CASSYEGEMNTEAFF,TGTGCCAGCAGTTACGAGGGGGAGATGAACACTGAAGCTTTCTTT
TRBV18,-,TRBJ1-1,CASSPSTPSEAFF,TGTGCCAGCTCACCTTCCACGCCGTCTGAAGCTTTCTTT
TRBV3-1/TRBV3-2,-,TRBJ1-2,CASSQEGIGISYGYTF,TGTGCCAGCAGCCAAGAAGGGATAGGGATCTCCTATGGCTACACCTTC
TRBV20-1,-,TRBJ1-2,CSASDSMSGYTF,TGCAGTGCTAGTGACAGTATGTCTGGCTACACCTTC
TRBV5-1,-,TRBJ1-2,CASSLEGQNYGYTF,TGCGCCAGCAGCTTGGAGGGTCAGAACTATGGCTACACCTTC
TRBV6-2/TRBV6-3,-,TRBJ2-2,CASSRARDTGELFF,TGTGCCAGCAGCCGGGCTAGGGACACCGGGGAGCTGTTTTTT
TRBV6-6,-,TRBJ1-3,CASSLGQSGNTIYF,TGTGCCAGCAGCCTCGGACAGTCTGGAAACACCATATATTTT
TRBV5-1,-,TRBJ1-2,CASSLAEGYGYTF,TGCGCCAGCAGCTTGGCCGAAGGGTATGGCTACACCTTC
TRBV9,TRBD1,TRBJ2-7,CASSAGTGGTYEQYF,TGTGCCAGCAGCGCCGGGACAGGGGGCACCTACGAGCAGTACTTC